Each of the 30 T cell receptor beta chains below was sequenced from the same sample in a study of T-cell reconstitution after alpha-beta-depleted transplantation in children. As it was prepared, the TCRbeta library received unique molecular identifiers. TCRdb ran MiXCR on the PCR reads and lists one entry per CDR3 protein. Of about 980,000 distinct CDR3 sequences in the sample, about 26% are singletons; the top ten hold 25% to 35%. This material consisted of PBMCs, mostly from graft donor cells, taken 360 days after TCRalphabeta/CD19-depleted stem cell transplant. These receptors all stem from a boy less than two years old who had a stem cell transplant for SCID, so the T cells may come from the graft donor.

This clonotype was picked up one time. The chain carries TRBV29-1 and TRBJ2-4, with D tentatively TRBD1 or TRBD2 (5 bases each). This CDR3 is 14 amino acids long. Per germline, CDR1 SQVTM and CDR2 ANQGSEA. V lost 6 bases to trimming and J lost 0 bases, with 12 bases between them. In DNA, the CDR3 is TGCAGCGTCCGGGGCGGACAAGCCAAAAACATTCAGTACTTC. Translation gives CSVRGGQAKNIQYF.

This clonotype was detected only a few times. The chain uses TRBV18 and TRBJ2-3; 7 bases are a match to TRBD1. From germline, CDR1 is KGHSH and CDR2 LQKENI. After removal of 6 bases from V and 1 base from J, the junction contained 7 bases not matched to a gene. The CDR3 consists of 15 residues. The CDR3 here is CASSQRTGRTDTQYF. In nucleotides, the CDR3 is TGTGCCAGCTCCCAGAGGACAGGCCGCACAGATACGCAGTATTTT.

The genes are TRBV5-1 and TRBJ2-3, with no clear D. The germline V gene encodes CDR1 SGHRS and CDR2 YFSETQ. V was trimmed by 7 bases and J by 2 bases, leaving 14 bases between them. This CDR3 is 14 amino acids long. CDR3 region: CASFVATPTDTQYF. The CDR3 DNA reads as TGCGCCAGCTTTGTGGCGACTCCCACAGATACGCAGTATTTT.

The V and J genes are TRBV20-1 and TRBJ2-4; D is ambiguous. The CDR3 loop spans 11 amino acids. V was cut by 4 bases and J by 4 bases, with 5 bases left in between. The germline V gene has CDR1 DFQATT and CDR2 SNEGSKA (reference sequence). DNA for the CDR3: TGCAGTGCTAAACAGAAAAACATTCAGTACTTC. Encoded protein: CSAKQKNIQYF.

The chain joins TRBV4-2 to TRBJ2-7, with a possible D match to TRBD2 (6 bases). CDR1 is LGHNA, CDR2 YNFKEQ, per germline. The V end lost 4 bases, the J end lost 0 bases, and 13 bases lay between the germline ends. CDR3 length: 15 residues. CDR3 nucleotide sequence: TGTGCCAGCAGCCTGACGGACGGGAGCTCCTACGAGCAGTACTTC. Translation: CASSLTDGSSYEQYF.

This clonotype was seen only once. This sequence joins TRBV7-9 and TRBJ2-3; D may be TRBD2 (5 bases). V was trimmed by 5 bases and J by 2 bases, leaving 17 bases between them. Germline V gives CDR1 SEHNR, CDR2 FQNEAQ (reference sequence). This CDR3 comprises 16 residues. Here the CDR3 reads CASSRIRGLATDTQYF. In DNA, the CDR3 is TGTGCCAGCAGCCGAATTCGAGGGCTTGCCACAGATACGCAGTATTTT.

This clonotype was picked up a small number of times. CDR3 protein: CASSYRKGTEETQYF. The CDR3 DNA reads as TGTGCCAGCAGCTACAGGAAAGGTACGGAAGAGACCCAGTACTTC. This chain uses TRBV7-9 with TRBJ2-5; TRBD1 might be the D (5 bases). Trimming stripped 4 bases from V and 3 bases from J, with 15 bases between. Germline V gives CDR1 SEHNR, CDR2 FQNEAQ (reference sequence). This CDR3 has 15 residues.

This clonotype was seen at least ten times. This chain links TRBV9 with TRBJ2-1; the D is unclear. Trimming removed 3 bases from V and 8 bases from J, with 9 bases in between. The germline CDR1 and CDR2 sequences are SGDLS and YYNGEE. This CDR3 comprises 12 residues. The CDR3 nucleotides read TGTGCCAGCAGCGATAGCAGCGATGAGCAGTTCTTC. Residues: CASSDSSDEQFF. The full variable domain, in which reference TRBV9 and TRBJ2-1 provide the parts outside the CDR3, is DSGVTQTPKHLITATGQRVTLRCSPRSGDLSVYWYQQSLDQGLQFLIQYYNGEERAKGNILERFSAQQFPDLHSELNLSSLELGDSALYFCASSDSSDEQFFGPGTRLTVL.

The sample holds a few counts of this clonotype. The chain combines TRBV12-3 or TRBV12-4 with TRBJ2-4; no reliable D call. The CDR3 loop spans 15 amino acids. V lost 3 bases, J lost 0 bases, and 9 bases lay in between. CDR3 sequence: CASSLGILAKNIQYF. The CDR3 region has the DNA TGTGCCAGCAGTTTGGGAATACTAGCCAAAAACATTCAGTACTTC.

This chain joins TRBV28 and TRBJ2-5; 8 bases map to TRBD1. V trimming: 3 bases; J trimming: 4 bases; junction bases outside the gene matches: 10. CDR1 and CDR2 from the germline V gene are MDHEN and SYDVKM. The CDR3 consists of 16 residues. CDR3: CASSFGGRGRGETQYF. The CDR3 DNA follows: TGTGCCAGCAGTTTCGGCGGCAGGGGGCGTGGAGAGACCCAGTACTTC.

In its sample, this clonotype was seen a few times. The CDR3 DNA is TGCAGTGCTAGTCCGGGGGGGCGTTTGGATGAGCAGTTCTTC. It is translated as CSASPGGRLDEQFF. The chain couples TRBV20-1 to TRBJ2-1; 8 bases line up with TRBD2. Trimming took 3 bases from V and 8 from J; bases not matched to a gene: 9. This CDR3 contains 14 residues. Germline CDR1 reads DFQATT; CDR2 reads SNEGSKA (reference sequence).

This chain joins TRBV27 and TRBJ2-7, with D maybe TRBD1 (6 bases). CDR1 and CDR2 (germline): MNHEY, SMNVEV (reference sequence). The V and J ends lost 2 bases and 6 bases respectively, with 11 bases between them. This CDR3 has 13 amino acids. CDR3 region: CASSLVQGPEQYF. The CDR3 DNA is TGTGCCAGCAGTTTAGTACAGGGACCCGAGCAGTACTTC.

This clonotype turned up a few times. The chain is built from TRBV12-3 or TRBV12-4 and TRBJ2-2; TRBD2 is a possible D gene (6 bases). The V and J ends lost 7 bases and 3 bases respectively, with 15 bases between them. The CDR3 is 15 amino acids. The CDR3 bases are TGTGCCAGCACCTTTGAGGGAGGCGACACCGGGGAGCTGTTTTTT. Amino acids: CASTFEGGDTGELFF.

The chain combines TRBV7-9 with TRBJ2-3; D may be TRBD1 or TRBD2 (6 bases each). The germline V and J ends were trimmed by 3 bases and 4 bases, with 14 bases remaining between them. The CDR3 is made up of 15 amino acids. The germline CDR1 and CDR2 sequences are SEHNR and FQNEAQ (reference sequence). CDR3 amino acids: CASSFPRGAADTQYF. CDR3 in DNA: TGTGCCAGCAGCTTCCCAAGGGGGGCGGCAGATACGCAGTATTTT.

The chain has TRBV19 and TRBJ2-7; TRBD2 agrees at 7 bases. Trimming removed 3 bases from V and 3 bases from J; junction bases left unmatched: 8. CDR1 LNHDA and CDR2 SQIVND come from the germline V gene (reference sequence). This CDR3 is built from 15 residues. CDR3 bases: TGTGCCAGTAGTATCGGGACCTGGGGGGGCTACGAGCAGTACTTC. Protein product: CASSIGTWGGYEQYF.

The chain links TRBV7-3 to TRBJ2-1, with a possible D match to TRBD2 (5 bases). V gave up 0 bases and J gave up 1 base, with 7 bases separating them. Germline V gives CDR1 SGHTA, CDR2 FQGTGA. The CDR3 sequence is 15 residues long. The CDR3 DNA follows: TGTGCCAGCAGCTTAACAGCGGCATCCTACAATGAGCAGTTCTTC. Its translation: CASSLTAASYNEQFF.

This chain joins TRBV5-5 and TRBJ2-2; 7 nucleotides match TRBD1. V shed 5 bases and J 6 bases; nucleotides not matched to a gene: 4. The CDR3 sequence is 13 residues long. Germline CDR1 reads SGHKS; CDR2 reads YYEKEE (reference sequence). The CDR3 coding sequence is TGTGCCAGCAGTCCGACAGGGTCCGGGGAGCTGTTTTTT. Translating it yields CASSPTGSGELFF. Full variable domain (missing parts from reference TRBV5-5 and TRBJ2-2): DAGVTQSPTHLIKTRGQQVTLRCSPISGHKSVSWYQQVLGQGPQFIFQYYEKEERGRGNFPDRFSARQFPNYSSELNVNALLLGDSALYLCASSPTGSGELFFGEGSRLTVL.

This clonotype was observed a few times. This sequence joins TRBV6-6 and TRBJ1-5, with 9 bases lining up with TRBD1. V lost 8 bases, J lost 7 bases, and 6 bases stayed unmatched. Per germline, CDR1 MNHNY and CDR2 SVGAGI (reference sequence). CDR3 length equals 13 residues. This chain's CDR3 is CASRTGGGQPQHF. The CDR3 DNA is TGTGCCAGCCGAACAGGGGGCGGCCAGCCCCAGCATTTT.

V and J are TRBV2 and TRBJ1-2, with TRBD1 matching over 10 bases. This CDR3 has 16 amino acids. Germline loops: CDR1 SNHLY, CDR2 FYNNEI. V lost 6 bases and J lost 3; bases outside the gene matches: 10. For the CDR3, the DNA is TGTGCCAGCAGGGAAAGCGCCGGGACAGGGGACTATGGCTACACCTTC. It specifies CASRESAGTGDYGYTF.

The rearrangement uses TRBV11-2 and TRBJ2-5; 8 bases line up with TRBD1. The CDR3 contains 14 residues. CDR1 is SGHAT and CDR2 is FQNNGV in the germline V gene. Trimming cost V 3 bases and J 5 bases; bases outside gene matches: 5. The CDR3 loop is CASSLTGEVETQYF. The CDR3 DNA is TGTGCCAGCAGCTTGACAGGGGAGGTGGAGACCCAGTACTTC. The whole variable domain, remainder taken from reference TRBV11-2 and TRBJ2-5, is EAGVAQSPRYKIIEKRQSVAFWCNPISGHATLYWYQQILGQGPKLLIQFQNNGVVDDSQLPKDRFSAERLKGVDSTLKIQPAKLEDSAVYLCASSLTGEVETQYFGPGTRLLVL.

This clonotype occurred many times. The rearrangement uses TRBV7-2 and TRBJ2-3; D might be TRBD1 (5 bases). Germline lookup yields CDR1 SGHTA and CDR2 FQGNSA. The CDR3 covers 14 residues. Trimming pared 3 bases from V and 2 bases from J, leaving 9 bases between. CDR3 amino acids: CASSFDSFTDTQYF. In DNA form, the CDR3 reads TGTGCCAGCAGCTTTGACAGCTTCACAGATACGCAGTATTTT.

This clonotype was detected only a few times. The rearrangement links TRBV12-3 or TRBV12-4 to TRBJ2-2; the match to TRBD2 covers 8 bases. V lost 7 bases to trimming and J lost 3 bases; unmatched junction nucleotides: 10. This CDR3 contains 16 residues. The DNA for the CDR3 is TGTGCCAGCACCCGACCCGGACTAGCCCACACCGGGGAGCTGTTTTTT. Its protein is CASTRPGLAHTGELFF.

The chain couples TRBV15 to TRBJ1-2; no clear D gene. From germline, CDR1 is LNHNV and CDR2 YYDKDF (reference sequence). The CDR3 has 14 amino acids. With 3 bases removed from V and 2 bases from J, the gap between germline ends came to 10 bases. The CDR3, as DNA: TGTGCCACCAGCAGGCCTCCGGGGAACTATGGCTACACCTTC. Its translation: CATSRPPGNYGYTF.

This clonotype was seen a handful of times. V gene TRBV15 combines with J gene TRBJ2-7; D may be TRBD1 (7 bases). The V gene lost 10 bases and the J gene lost 3 bases, with 19 bases spanning the gap. The CDR3 sequence is 14 residues long. Germline V gene sequence: CDR1 LNHNV, CDR2 YYDKDF (reference sequence). The CDR3 sequence is CAIGQGGADYEQYF. CDR3 nucleotide sequence: TGTGCCATCGGTCAGGGGGGCGCTGACTACGAGCAGTACTTC.

The chain couples TRBV5-1 to TRBJ1-6; D gene ambiguous. Trimming removed 0 bases at V and 2 bases at J, with 6 bases between. CDR1 and CDR2 (germline): SGHRS, YFSETQ. This CDR3 is built from 15 residues. CDR3 sequence (DNA): TGCGCCAGCAGCTTGGATCAAGCCTATAATTCACCCCTCCACTTT. Its translation: CASSLDQAYNSPLHF.

This clonotype was seen only a few times. The chain recombines TRBV29-1 with TRBJ2-2; no reliable D call. Trimming left V 6 bases short and J 6 bases short, with 11 bases between. The CDR3 spans 12 residues. The V gene's germline CDR1 is SQVTM and CDR2 ANQGSEA. The CDR3 loop reads CSVRETSGELFF. The CDR3 nucleotides read TGCAGCGTGAGAGAGACTTCCGGGGAGCTGTTTTTT.

This clonotype occurred a few times. The chain uses TRBV12-3 or TRBV12-4 and TRBJ1-2; D not certain. The ends were cut back, 2 bases at V and 4 bases at J, with 11 bases in the middle. The CDR3 is 14 residues long. The CDR3 reads CASSLRRISYGYTF. The CDR3 nucleotides are TGTGCCAGCAGTTTACGGCGGATAAGCTATGGCTACACCTTC.

The rearrangement links TRBV2 to TRBJ1-6, with 9 bases that match TRBD1. The ends lost 4 bases at V and 6 bases at J; junction bases unmatched: 4. The CDR3 has 15 residues. Germline V lookup: CDR1 SNHLY, CDR2 FYNNEI. The CDR3 DNA is TGTGCCAGCAGTGGCAGGACAGGGGCTAATTCACCCCTCCACTTT. It specifies CASSGRTGANSPLHF.

This clonotype was counted many times. The V gene is TRBV4-1, the J gene TRBJ2-1, with 11 bases that match TRBD2. This CDR3 has 18 residues. Germline loops: CDR1 MGHRA, CDR2 YSYEKL. V shed 3 bases, J shed 0 bases, and the junction held 7 bases outside the gene matches. This CDR3 is CASSHGRLAGTSYNEQFF. The CDR3 region has the DNA TGCGCCAGCAGCCACGGGAGACTAGCGGGGACCTCCTACAATGAGCAGTTCTTC.

This clonotype occurred a few times. This chain joins TRBV15 and TRBJ1-5; D remains ambiguous. The germline V gene encodes CDR1 LNHNV and CDR2 YYDKDF (reference sequence). This CDR3 contains 19 residues. Between the trimmed V and J ends, which lost 0 bases and 2 bases, there was a span of 20 bases. CDR3 sequence: CATSRDRETYRVRNQPQHF. CDR3 in DNA: TGTGCCACCAGCAGAGATAGGGAAACCTATAGAGTTCGCAATCAGCCCCAGCATTTT.